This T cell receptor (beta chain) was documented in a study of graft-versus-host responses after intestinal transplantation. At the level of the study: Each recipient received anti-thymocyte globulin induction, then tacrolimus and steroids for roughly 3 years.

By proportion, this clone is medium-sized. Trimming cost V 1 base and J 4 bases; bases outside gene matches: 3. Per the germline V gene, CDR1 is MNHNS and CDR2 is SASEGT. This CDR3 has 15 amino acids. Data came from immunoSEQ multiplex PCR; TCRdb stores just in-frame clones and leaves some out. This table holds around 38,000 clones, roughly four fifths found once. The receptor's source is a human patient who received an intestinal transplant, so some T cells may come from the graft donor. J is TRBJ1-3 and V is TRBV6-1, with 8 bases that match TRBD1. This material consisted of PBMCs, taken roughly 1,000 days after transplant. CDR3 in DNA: TGTGCCAGCAGTGAAGACCGGGACAGGGGAAACACCATATATTTT. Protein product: CASSEDRDRGNTIYF.